A selection of T cell receptor beta chains follows, all from one sample in a study of T cells expressing NK-cell markers. One entry per CDR3 protein, without DNA, is what TCRdb gives after re-calling the 5' RACE reads. Recorded for this sample: about 450,000 distinct CDR3 sequences. The sequencing input was blood T cells: a sorted CD56 or NKG2C T cell subset, CD4+ or CD8+ T cells, or bulk PBMC T cells (not recorded which). The receptors originated from a woman aged 18-70 years in good health. The CDR3 runs from the conserved cysteine through the conserved F or W. Each record gives: CDR3 protein, V gene, J gene.

CATSRATLAGVYIQYF	TRBV15	TRBJ2-4
CASSQGQGAGNTIYF	TRBV11-2	TRBJ1-3
CASSEGLGTNEKLFF	TRBV12-3/TRBV12-4	TRBJ1-4
CASSLGAWDSTDTQYF	TRBV7-9	TRBJ2-3
CASSSPDRANTEAFF	TRBV5-5	TRBJ1-1
CASSGGPGRSNQPQHF	TRBV25-1	TRBJ1-5
CASSVRQGASDTQYF	TRBV2	TRBJ2-3
CSAQGGRGTGELFF	TRBV20-1	TRBJ2-2
CSLKGGMTYNEQFF	TRBV29-1	TRBJ2-1
CASSPGQGRETQYF	TRBV5-6	TRBJ2-5
CSAKGDSTVQETQYF	TRBV20-1	TRBJ2-5
CASSPRTSGGTGELFF	TRBV5-1	TRBJ2-2
CASSPGQGVYEQYF	TRBV18	TRBJ2-7
CSVRDGYSNQPQHF	TRBV29-1	TRBJ1-5
CASSTILAGSSYNEQFF	TRBV6-5	TRBJ2-1
CAISQISGGDTDTQYF	TRBV10-3	TRBJ2-3
CASSPPGTGDTEAFF	TRBV6-1	TRBJ1-1
CATSSAGRLSYEQYF	TRBV15	TRBJ2-7
CASAPGQFDYGYTF	TRBV2	TRBJ1-2
CATLYGAGSGGEQFF	TRBV6-1	TRBJ2-1
CASSWQGGPYEQYF	TRBV12-3/TRBV12-4	TRBJ2-7
CASSPQQGENSPLHF	TRBV4-2	TRBJ1-6
CASSGRQATYEQYF	TRBV9	TRBJ2-7
CASSFVADRGYEQYF	TRBV11-2	TRBJ2-7
CASSPDRGGSSTDTQYF	TRBV7-9	TRBJ2-3
CASSHSYNEQFF	TRBV7-2	TRBJ2-1
CASSSHTFREQFF	TRBV9	TRBJ2-1
CASNPTGPWTNEKLFF	TRBV27	TRBJ1-4
CAISPQAVYNEQFF	TRBV10-3	TRBJ2-1
CASRTWQGLPGELFF	TRBV6-2/TRBV6-3	TRBJ2-2
CASSYDRGRIPSTDTQYF	TRBV5-6	TRBJ2-3
CASRSDGYEQYF	TRBV7-9	TRBJ2-7